This T cell receptor beta chain was documented in a study of metastatic and nonmetastatic thyroid tumors (dated by TCRdb to about 2020). Context from the whole study: The researchers compared repertoires between peripheral blood samples and tumor or nodule tissue samples from patients with malignant or benign thyroid disease. The study at large found these results: TCR beta diversity was reported as significantly higher in malignant tumors than in benign nodules, in both blood and tumor samples.

The receptor library was made with PCR. Sequencing relied on an Illumina HiSeq 4000. High-throughput sequencing was used to profile the TCR beta-chain CDR3 region of every patient. Concerning the study's data processing: CDR3 differences across clinicopathological groups were used to build a classifier for discriminating distant-metastatic papillary thyroid cancer patients. The Shannon index was used to measure repertoire diversity, and the Morisita-Horn index was used to measure how similar tumor and blood repertoires were. The public reads were run again by TCRdb, first through fastp at Q25 and then through MiXCR, and only productive beta chains were kept. TCRdb's processing, not the study's, gives the V and J calls here. Present in this sample are about 20,000 clones, 9% to 15% of which were seen just once. About 6% of the sample lies in the top ten. In the case of this clone: This clone's antigen is unknown. Base quality data are lacking; no much larger clone is found one base away.

Before undergoing thyroid surgery, none of the patients had been given any kind of treatment. Using T-cell receptor beta sequencing, the researchers looked back retrospectively at clinical samples from patients, gathered between about 2012 and 2018. The origin of this receptor is a male donor with papillary thyroid cancer or a benign thyroid nodule (not recorded which). Some clones in this sample may be carry-over from other donors' samples. Specimen: blood.

The DNA sequence reads TGCAGTGCTAGATCGACAGGGCGACCTGAAGCTTTCTTT. This sequence encodes CSARSTGRPEAFF. This chain joins TRBV20-1 to TRBJ1-1; TRBD1 lines up with 7 middle nucleotides. The CDR3 starts with the cysteine, ends with the phenylalanine, and has 13 residues. Of the read, only the CDR3 DNA is kept; its 39 bases are in frame from base 1. CDR1 and CDR2 are drawn from the germline V gene (reference sequence): DFQATT, SNEGSKA. The V end gives up 2 bases and the J end 6 bases, leaving 6 bases in the junction not matched to a gene.